This T cell receptor beta chain was sequenced during a study of neoadjuvant nivolumab and ipilimumab in lung cancer. Trimming removed 4 bases at V and 7 bases at J, with 14 bases between. This CDR3 has 14 amino acids. Per germline, CDR1 SGHDT and CDR2 YYEEEE. Method: immunoSEQ multiplex PCR; TCRdb's copy keeps in-frame clones and lacks some. The sample lists roughly 7,400 clones; 65% to 85% were seen once. The sample in question was tumor tissue, obtained after neoadjuvant nivolumab, alone or with ipilimumab, at or shortly before surgery. V is TRBV5-6 and J is TRBJ1-4; a possible D gene is TRBD1 (5 bases). The sequence was collected from an adult with non-small cell lung cancer. Here the CDR3 reads CASSTWGAGEKLFF. CDR3 in DNA: TGTGCCAGCAGCACTTGGGGCGCGGGTGAAAAACTGTTTTTT.